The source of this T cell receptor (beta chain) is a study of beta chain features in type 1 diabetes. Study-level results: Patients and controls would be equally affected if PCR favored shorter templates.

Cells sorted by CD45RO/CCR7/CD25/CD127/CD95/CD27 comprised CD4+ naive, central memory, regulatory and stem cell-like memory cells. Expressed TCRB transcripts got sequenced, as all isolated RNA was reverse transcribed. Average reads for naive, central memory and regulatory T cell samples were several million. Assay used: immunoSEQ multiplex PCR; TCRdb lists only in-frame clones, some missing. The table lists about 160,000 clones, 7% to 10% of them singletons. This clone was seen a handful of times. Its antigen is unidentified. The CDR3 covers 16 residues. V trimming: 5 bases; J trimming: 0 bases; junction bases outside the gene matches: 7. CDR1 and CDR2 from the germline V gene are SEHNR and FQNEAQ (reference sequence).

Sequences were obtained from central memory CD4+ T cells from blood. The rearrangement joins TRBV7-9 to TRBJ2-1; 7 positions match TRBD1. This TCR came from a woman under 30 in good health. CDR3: CASSIQTGLSYNEQFF. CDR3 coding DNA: TGTGCCAGCAGCATCCAGACAGGGCTCTCCTACAATGAGCAGTTCTTC.